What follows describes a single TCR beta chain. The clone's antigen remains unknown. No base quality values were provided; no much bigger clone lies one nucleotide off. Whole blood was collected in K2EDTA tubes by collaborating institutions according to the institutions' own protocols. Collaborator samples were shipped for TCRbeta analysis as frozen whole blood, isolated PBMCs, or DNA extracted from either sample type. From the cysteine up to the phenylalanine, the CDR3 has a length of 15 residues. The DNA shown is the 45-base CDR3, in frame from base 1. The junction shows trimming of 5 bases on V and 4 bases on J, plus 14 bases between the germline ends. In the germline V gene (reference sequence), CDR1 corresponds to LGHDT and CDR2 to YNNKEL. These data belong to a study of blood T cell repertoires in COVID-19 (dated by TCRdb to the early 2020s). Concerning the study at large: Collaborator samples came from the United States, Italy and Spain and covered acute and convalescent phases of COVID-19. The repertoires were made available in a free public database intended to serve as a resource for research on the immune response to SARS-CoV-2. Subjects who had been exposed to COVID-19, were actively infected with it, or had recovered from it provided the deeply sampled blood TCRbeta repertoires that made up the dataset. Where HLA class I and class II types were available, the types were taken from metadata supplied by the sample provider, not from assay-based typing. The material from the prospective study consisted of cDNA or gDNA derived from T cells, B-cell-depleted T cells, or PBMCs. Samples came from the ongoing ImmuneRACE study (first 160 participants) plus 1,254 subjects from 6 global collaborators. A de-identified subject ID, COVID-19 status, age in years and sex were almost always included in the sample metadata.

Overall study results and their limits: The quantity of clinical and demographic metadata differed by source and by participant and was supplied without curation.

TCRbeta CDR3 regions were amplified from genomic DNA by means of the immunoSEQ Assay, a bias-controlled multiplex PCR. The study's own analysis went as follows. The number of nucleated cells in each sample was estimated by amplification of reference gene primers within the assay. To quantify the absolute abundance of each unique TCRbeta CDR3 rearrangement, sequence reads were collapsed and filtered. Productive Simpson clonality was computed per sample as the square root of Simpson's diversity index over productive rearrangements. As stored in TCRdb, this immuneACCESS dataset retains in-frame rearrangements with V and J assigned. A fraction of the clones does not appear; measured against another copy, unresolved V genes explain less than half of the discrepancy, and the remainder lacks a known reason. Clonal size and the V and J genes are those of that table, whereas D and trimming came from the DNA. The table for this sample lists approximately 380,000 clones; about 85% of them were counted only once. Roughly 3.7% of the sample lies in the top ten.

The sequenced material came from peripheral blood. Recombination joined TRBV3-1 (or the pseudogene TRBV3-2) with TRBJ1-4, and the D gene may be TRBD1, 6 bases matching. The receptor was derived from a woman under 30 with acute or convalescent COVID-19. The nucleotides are TGTGCCAGCAGCATATGGACAGAGCTTAATGAAAAACTGTTTTTT. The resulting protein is CASSIWTELNEKLFF.